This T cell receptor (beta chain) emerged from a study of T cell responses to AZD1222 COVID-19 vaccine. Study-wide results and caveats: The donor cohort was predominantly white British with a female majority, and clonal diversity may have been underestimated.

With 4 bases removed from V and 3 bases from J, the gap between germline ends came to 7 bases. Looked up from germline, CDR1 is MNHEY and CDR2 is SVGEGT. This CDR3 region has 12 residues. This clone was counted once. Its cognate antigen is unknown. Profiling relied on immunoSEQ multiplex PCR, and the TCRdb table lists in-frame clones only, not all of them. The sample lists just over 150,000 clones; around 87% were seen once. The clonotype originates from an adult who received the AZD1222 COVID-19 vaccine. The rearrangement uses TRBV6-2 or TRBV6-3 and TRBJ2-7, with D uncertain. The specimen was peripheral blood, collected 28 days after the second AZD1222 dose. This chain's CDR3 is CASSSPVYEQYF. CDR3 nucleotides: TGTGCCAGCAGTTCCCCCGTCTACGAGCAGTACTTC.